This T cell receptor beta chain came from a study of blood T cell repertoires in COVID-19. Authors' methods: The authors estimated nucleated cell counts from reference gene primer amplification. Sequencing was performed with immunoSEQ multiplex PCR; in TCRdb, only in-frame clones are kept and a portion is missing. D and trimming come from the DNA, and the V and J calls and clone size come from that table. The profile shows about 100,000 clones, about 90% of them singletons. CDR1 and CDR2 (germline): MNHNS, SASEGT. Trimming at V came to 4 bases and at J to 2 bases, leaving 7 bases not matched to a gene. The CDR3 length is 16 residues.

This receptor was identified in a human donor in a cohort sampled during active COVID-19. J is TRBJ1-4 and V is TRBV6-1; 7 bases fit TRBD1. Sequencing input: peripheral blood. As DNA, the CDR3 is TGTGCCAGCAGTGCGACAGGGTTGAGGACTAATGAAAAACTGTTTTTT. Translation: CASSATGLRTNEKLFF.